This T cell receptor beta chain was observed in a study of monozygotic twins with inflammatory bowel disease. From the 5' RACE reads, TCRdb lists one entry per CDR3 protein and no DNA. In total, the table holds about 380,000 distinct CDR3 sequences. Study-level results: The co-twins with IBD showed lower TCRbeta diversity (inverse Simpson) than their healthy siblings. Sharing of clonotypes with others was lower in IBD patients than in healthy twins, and this was especially so with disease activity. The analysis yielded no support for one strong signal or clonotype associated with IBD.

As regards this clonotype: As yet, its antigen is unknown.

The V gene's germline CDR1 is MNHEY and CDR2 SVGEGT. The CDR3 is 17 amino acids. The specimen sequenced was blood. The source of this sequence is a human donor with ulcerative colitis or Crohn's disease, or a healthy co-twin of an affected twin (not recorded which). V is TRBV6-2 or TRBV6-3 and J is TRBJ2-3; no DNA is available, so the TRBD2 call from TCRdb remains unchecked. CDR3 protein: CASSRREAGGPTDTQYF.